The table lists the clone carrying this T cell receptor beta chain with many counts. Other DNA sequences in this specimen translate into the identical CDR3. The data were obtained in a study of shared clonotypes between healthy human individuals. The ends were cut back, 0 bases at V and 0 bases at J, with 7 bases in the middle. Germline CDR1 reads SGHRS; CDR2 reads YFSETQ. The CDR3 totals 15 residues. Produced via immunoSEQ multiplex PCR; TCRdb's table is partial and in-frame only. The sample consists of hundreds of thousands of clones, roughly 73% of them appearing once. This clonotype was sampled from a woman aged 30 to 39 in good health. The sample consisted of memory CD4+ T cells sorted from blood. Subset reported: CD45RA-negative fraction. J is TRBJ2-1 and V is TRBV5-1; D ambiguous. CDR3 bases: TGCGCCAGCAGCTTGGACAGCTACTCCTACAATGAGCAGTTCTTC. This encodes CASSLDSYSYNEQFF.